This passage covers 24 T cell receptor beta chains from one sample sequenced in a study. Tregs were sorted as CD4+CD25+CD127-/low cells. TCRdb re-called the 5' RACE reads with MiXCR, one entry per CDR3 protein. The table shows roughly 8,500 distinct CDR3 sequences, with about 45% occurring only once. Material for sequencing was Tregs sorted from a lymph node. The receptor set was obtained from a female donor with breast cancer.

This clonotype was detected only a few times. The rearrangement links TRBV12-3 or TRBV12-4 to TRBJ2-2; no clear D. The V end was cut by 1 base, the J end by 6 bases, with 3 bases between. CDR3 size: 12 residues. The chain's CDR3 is CASSLGSGELFF. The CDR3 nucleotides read TGTGCCAGCAGTTTAGGCTCCGGGGAGCTGTTTTTT.

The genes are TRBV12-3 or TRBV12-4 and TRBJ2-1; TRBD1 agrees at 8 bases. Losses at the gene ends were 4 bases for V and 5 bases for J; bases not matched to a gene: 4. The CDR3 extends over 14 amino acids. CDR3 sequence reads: CASSSDRADNEQFF. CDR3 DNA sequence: TGTGCCAGCAGTTCGGACAGGGCGGACAATGAGCAGTTCTTC.

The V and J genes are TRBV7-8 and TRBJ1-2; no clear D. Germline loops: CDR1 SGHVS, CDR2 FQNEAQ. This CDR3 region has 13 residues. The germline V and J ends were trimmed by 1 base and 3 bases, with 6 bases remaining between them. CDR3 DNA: TGTGCCAGCAGCTTAGGACAAGACTATGGCTACACCTTC. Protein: CASSLGQDYGYTF.

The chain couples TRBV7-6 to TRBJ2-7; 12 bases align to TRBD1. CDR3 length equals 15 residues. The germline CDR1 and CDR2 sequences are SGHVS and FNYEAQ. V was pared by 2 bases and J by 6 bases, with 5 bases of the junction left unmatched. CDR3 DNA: TGTGCCAGCAGCTTACCCCGGGACAGGGGGCTCGAGCAGTACTTC. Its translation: CASSLPRDRGLEQYF.

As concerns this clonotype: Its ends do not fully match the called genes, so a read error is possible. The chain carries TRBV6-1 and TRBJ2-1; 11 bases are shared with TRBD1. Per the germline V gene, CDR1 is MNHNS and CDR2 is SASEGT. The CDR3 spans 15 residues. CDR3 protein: CAGSDGTGGYNEQFF. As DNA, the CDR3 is TGTGCCGGCAGTGACGGGACAGGGGGCTACAATGAGCAGTTCTTC.

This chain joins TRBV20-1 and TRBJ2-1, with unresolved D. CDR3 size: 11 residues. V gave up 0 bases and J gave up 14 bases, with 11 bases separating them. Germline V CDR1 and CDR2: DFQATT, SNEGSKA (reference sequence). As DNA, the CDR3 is TGCAGTGCTAGAGATGGGCGCCGTAAGTTCTTC. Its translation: CSARDGRRKFF.

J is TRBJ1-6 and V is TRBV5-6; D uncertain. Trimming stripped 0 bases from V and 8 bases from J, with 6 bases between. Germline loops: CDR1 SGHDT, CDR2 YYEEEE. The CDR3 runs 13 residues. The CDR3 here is CASSLGAHSPLHF. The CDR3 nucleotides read TGTGCCAGCAGCTTGGGCGCGCATTCACCCCTCCACTTT.

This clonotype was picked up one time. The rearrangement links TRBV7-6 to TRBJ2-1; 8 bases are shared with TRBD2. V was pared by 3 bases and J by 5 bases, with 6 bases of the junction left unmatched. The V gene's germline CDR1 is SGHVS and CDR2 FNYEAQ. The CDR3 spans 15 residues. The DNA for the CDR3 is TGTGCCAGCAGCTTGATAGCGGGGTACGACAATGAGCAGTTCTTC. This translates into CASSLIAGYDNEQFF.

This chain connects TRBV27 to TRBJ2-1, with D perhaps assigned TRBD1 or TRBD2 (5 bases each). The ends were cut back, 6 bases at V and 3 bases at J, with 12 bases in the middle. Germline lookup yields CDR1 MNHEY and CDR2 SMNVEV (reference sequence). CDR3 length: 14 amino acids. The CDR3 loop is CASSHGTDYNEQFF. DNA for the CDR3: TGTGCCAGCAGCCACGGGACGGACTACAATGAGCAGTTCTTC.

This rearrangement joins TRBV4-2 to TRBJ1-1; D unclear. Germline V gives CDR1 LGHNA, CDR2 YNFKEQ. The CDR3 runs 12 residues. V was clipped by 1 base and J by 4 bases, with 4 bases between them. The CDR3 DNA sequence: TGTGCCAGCAGCCAAGGGAGCACTGAAGCTTTCTTT. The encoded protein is CASSQGSTEAFF.

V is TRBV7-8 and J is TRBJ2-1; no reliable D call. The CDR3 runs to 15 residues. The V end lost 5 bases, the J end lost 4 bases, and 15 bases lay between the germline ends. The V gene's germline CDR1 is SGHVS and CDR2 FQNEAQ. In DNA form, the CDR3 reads TGTGCCAGCAGCGTCCGGGCCAGCGAATACAATGAGCAGTTCTTC. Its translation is CASSVRASEYNEQFF.

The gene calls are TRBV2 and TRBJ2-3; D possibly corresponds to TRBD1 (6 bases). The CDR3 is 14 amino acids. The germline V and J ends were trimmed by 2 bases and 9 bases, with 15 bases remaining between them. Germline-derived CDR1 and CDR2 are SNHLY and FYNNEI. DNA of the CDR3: TGTGCCAGCAGTGAAATTAACAGGGACGTCACGCAGTATTTT. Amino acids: CASSEINRDVTQYF.

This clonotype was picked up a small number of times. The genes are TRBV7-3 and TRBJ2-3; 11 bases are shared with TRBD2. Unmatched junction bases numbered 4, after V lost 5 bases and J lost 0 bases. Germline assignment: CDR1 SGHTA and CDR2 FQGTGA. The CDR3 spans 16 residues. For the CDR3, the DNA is TGTGCCAGCAGCCTACGGACTAGCGGGAGCACAGATACGCAGTATTTT. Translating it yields CASSLRTSGSTDTQYF. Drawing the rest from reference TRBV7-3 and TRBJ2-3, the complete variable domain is GAGVSQTPSNKVTEKGKYVELRCDPISGHTALYWYRQSLGQGPEFLIYFQGTGAADDSGLPNDRFFAVRPEGSVSTLKIQRTERGDSAVYLCASSLRTSGSTDTQYFGPGTRLTVL.

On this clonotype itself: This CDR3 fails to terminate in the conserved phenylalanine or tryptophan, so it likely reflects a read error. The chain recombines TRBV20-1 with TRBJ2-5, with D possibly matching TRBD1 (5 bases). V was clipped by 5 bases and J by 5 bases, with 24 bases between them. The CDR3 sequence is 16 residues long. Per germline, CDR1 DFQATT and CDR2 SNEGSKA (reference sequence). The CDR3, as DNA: TGCAGTGCTCCCCCCCAGGGCCGATCTGAGGTCGAGACCCAGTACCTC. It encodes CSAPPQGRSEVETQYL.

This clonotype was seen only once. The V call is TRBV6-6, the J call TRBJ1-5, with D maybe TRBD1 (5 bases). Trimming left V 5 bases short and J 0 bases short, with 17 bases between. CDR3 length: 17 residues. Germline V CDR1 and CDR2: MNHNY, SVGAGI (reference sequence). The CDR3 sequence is CASSEFVGTYSNQPQHF. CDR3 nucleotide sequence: TGTGCCAGCAGTGAATTCGTAGGGACCTATAGCAATCAGCCCCAGCATTTT.

The CDR3 DNA sequence: TGTGCCAGCAGTCCTCCTTCAGATACGCAGTATTTT. Translated: CASSPPSDTQYF. The rearrangement joins TRBV27 to TRBJ2-3; D uncertain. The CDR3 spans 12 residues. Between the trimmed V and J ends, which lost 5 bases and 4 bases, there was a span of 7 bases. Germline lookup yields CDR1 MNHEY and CDR2 SMNVEV (reference sequence).

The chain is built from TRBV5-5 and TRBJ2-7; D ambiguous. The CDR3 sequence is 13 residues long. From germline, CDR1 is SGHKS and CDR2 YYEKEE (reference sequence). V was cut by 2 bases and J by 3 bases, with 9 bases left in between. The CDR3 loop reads CASSLEVSYEQYF. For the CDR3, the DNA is TGTGCCAGCAGCTTAGAGGTCAGCTACGAGCAGTACTTC. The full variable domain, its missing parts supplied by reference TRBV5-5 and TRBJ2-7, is DAGVTQSPTHLIKTRGQQVTLRCSPISGHKSVSWYQQVLGQGPQFIFQYYEKEERGRGNFPDRFSARQFPNYSSELNVNALLLGDSALYLCASSLEVSYEQYFGPGTRLTVT.

CDR3 sequence: CASSLAASAGKETQYF. CDR3 nucleotide sequence: TGTGCCAGCAGCTTAGCAGCGTCAGCGGGTAAAGAGACCCAGTACTTC. V is TRBV7-9 and J is TRBJ2-5; D may be TRBD2 (6 bases). The CDR3 runs 16 residues. Germline V gene sequence: CDR1 SEHNR, CDR2 FQNEAQ (reference sequence). Deletions cut 0 bases from V and 3 bases from J, with 14 bases between.

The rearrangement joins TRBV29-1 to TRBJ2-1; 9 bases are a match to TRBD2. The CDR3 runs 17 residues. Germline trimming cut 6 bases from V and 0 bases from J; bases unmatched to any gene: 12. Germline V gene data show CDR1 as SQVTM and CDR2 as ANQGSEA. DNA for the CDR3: TGCAGCGTGGCGGGACTAGCAATAGACGGCTCCTACAATGAGCAGTTCTTC. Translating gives CSVAGLAIDGSYNEQFF.

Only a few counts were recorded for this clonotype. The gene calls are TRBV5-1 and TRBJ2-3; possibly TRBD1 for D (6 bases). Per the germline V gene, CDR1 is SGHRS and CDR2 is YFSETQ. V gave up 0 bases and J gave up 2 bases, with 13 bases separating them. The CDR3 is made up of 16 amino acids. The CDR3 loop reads CASSLANRVPTDTQYF. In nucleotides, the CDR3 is TGCGCCAGCAGCTTGGCAAACAGGGTCCCCACAGATACGCAGTATTTT.

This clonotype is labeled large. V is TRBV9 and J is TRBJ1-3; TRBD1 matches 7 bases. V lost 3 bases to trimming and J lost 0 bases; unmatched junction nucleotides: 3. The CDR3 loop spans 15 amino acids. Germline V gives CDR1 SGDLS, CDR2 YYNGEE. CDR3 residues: CASSAGQISGNTIYF. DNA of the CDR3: TGTGCCAGCAGCGCGGGACAGATCTCTGGAAACACCATATATTTT.

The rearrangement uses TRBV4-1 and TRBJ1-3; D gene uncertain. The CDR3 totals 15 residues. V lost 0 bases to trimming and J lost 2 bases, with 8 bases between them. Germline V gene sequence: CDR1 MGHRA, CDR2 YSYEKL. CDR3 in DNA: TGCGCCAGCAGCCAAGAGCTTTCTGCTGGAAACACCATATATTTT. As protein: CASSQELSAGNTIYF.

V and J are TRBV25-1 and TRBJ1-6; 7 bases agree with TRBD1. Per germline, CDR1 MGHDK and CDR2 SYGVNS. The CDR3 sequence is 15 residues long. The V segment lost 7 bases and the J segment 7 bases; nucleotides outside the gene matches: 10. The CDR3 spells CASTPGGDRNSPLHF. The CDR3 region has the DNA TGTGCCAGCACCCCAGGGGGGGATCGGAATTCACCCCTCCACTTT.

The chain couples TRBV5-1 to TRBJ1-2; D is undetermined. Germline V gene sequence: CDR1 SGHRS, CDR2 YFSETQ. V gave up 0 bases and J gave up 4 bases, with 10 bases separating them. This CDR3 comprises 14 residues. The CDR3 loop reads CASSLESTAYGYTF. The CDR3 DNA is TGCGCCAGCAGCTTGGAGTCAACTGCCTATGGCTACACCTTC.